The 24 T cell receptor beta chains reported below all come from one sample, sequenced in a study of vaccination and CD4 T cells after COVID-19. Treatment of the sample: roughly 11-day PBMC culture with coronavirus spike peptide pools or control peptides (ViraFEST assay). The Oncomine TCR Beta short-read assay sequenced DNA from cultured CD4+ T cells. TCRdb re-called the PCR reads through MiXCR, storing one row per CDR3 protein. The data hold 15,000 to 20,000 distinct CDR3 sequences, with approximately 50% observed a single time. These TCRs' antigens remain unknown. The specimen was CD4+ T cells from blood, cultured in vitro, collected before SARS-CoV-2 vaccination. All receptors derive from a human donor who had recovered from COVID-19.

This clonotype was observed a handful of times. The chain joins TRBV6-1 to TRBJ1-2; D gene ambiguous. This CDR3 spans 12 amino acids. V was trimmed by 6 bases and J by 7 bases, leaving 12 bases between them. CDR1 and CDR2 from the germline V gene are MNHNS and SASEGT. This CDR3 reads CASRSFTAGYTF. In nucleotides, the CDR3 is TGTGCCAGCAGATCCTTTACGGCTGGCTACACCTTC.

The chain links TRBV20-1 to TRBJ2-5; D gene unclear. V gave up 2 bases and J gave up 0 bases, with 7 bases separating them. The CDR3 spans 13 residues. CDR1 and CDR2 (germline): DFQATT, SNEGSKA (reference sequence). In nucleotides, the CDR3 is TGCAGTGCTAGAAGTTCACACCAAGAGACCCAGTACTTC. This codes for CSARSSHQETQYF.

The chain carries TRBV10-3 and TRBJ1-5; TRBD1 agrees at 8 bases. CDR1 and CDR2 from the germline V gene are ENHRY and SYGVKD. The CDR3 is 15 residues long. V shed 5 bases, J shed 1 base, and the junction held 4 bases outside the gene matches. This CDR3 reads CAISPDRGSNQPQHF. CDR3 in DNA: TGTGCCATCAGTCCTGACAGGGGAAGCAATCAGCCCCAGCATTTT.

The chain combines TRBV6-1 with TRBJ1-6; D may be TRBD1 (6 bases). The CDR3 totals 17 residues. Trimming took off 6 bases at V and 1 base at J, with 16 bases between the two ends. The V gene's germline CDR1 is MNHNS and CDR2 SASEGT. CDR3 in amino acids: CASRTVGGGSYNSPLHF. Written as DNA, the CDR3 is TGTGCCAGCAGGACGGTGGGGGGCGGTTCCTATAATTCACCCCTCCACTTT.

The genes are TRBV6-2 or TRBV6-3 and TRBJ2-1; the match to TRBD2 covers 7 bases. Germline CDR1 MNHEY, CDR2 SVGEGT. The CDR3 is 15 amino acids. The V gene end was trimmed by 6 bases and the J gene end by 5 bases; junction bases not matched to a gene: 10. In nucleotides, the CDR3 is TGTGCCAGCAGCCCGTGGGGAAGCGGGAACAATGAGCAGTTCTTC. Its translation: CASSPWGSGNNEQFF.

CDR3 nucleotide sequence: TGTGCCAGCAGGTCACTGACCGACTACGAGCAGTACTTC. The encoded protein is CASRSLTDYEQYF. V and J are TRBV6-1 and TRBJ2-7, with D unclear. Germline V lookup: CDR1 MNHNS, CDR2 SASEGT. This CDR3 is 13 amino acids long. V was shortened by 6 bases and J by 3 bases, with 12 bases between the two germline ends.

This clonotype has a single count. This rearrangement joins TRBV6-2 or TRBV6-3 to TRBJ2-1, with D unclear. V gave up 4 bases and J gave up 6 bases, with 4 bases separating them. The length of the CDR3 is 11 residues. Germline values: CDR1 MNHEY, CDR2 SVGEGT. The CDR3 reads CASSFSNEQFF. CDR3 DNA: TGTGCCAGCAGTTTCAGCAATGAGCAGTTCTTC.

This sequence joins TRBV7-2 and TRBJ1-4; D remains ambiguous. V lost 3 bases to trimming and J lost 4 bases, with 9 bases between them. Per the germline V gene, CDR1 is SGHTA and CDR2 is FQGNSA. The CDR3 sequence is 14 residues long. The CDR3 spells CASSLSQINEKLFF. CDR3 coding DNA: TGTGCCAGCAGCTTGAGTCAGATTAATGAAAAACTGTTTTTT.

The V call is TRBV5-4, the J call TRBJ2-5; a possible D gene is TRBD1 (5 bases). The CDR3 contains 16 residues. The germline V gene encodes CDR1 SGHNT and CDR2 YYREEE (reference sequence). The V end lost 0 bases, the J end lost 1 base, and 13 bases lay between the germline ends. CDR3 in DNA: TGTGCCAGCAGCTTGGCCGGTCTGCAGGGCCAAGAGACCCAGTACTTC. Encoded protein: CASSLAGLQGQETQYF.

This clonotype was counted between two and nine times. CDR3 sequence: CATNLRGNQPQHF. CDR3 nucleotide sequence: TGTGCCACCAACCTGAGGGGCAATCAGCCCCAGCATTTT. The chain joins TRBV19 to TRBJ1-5; D call uncertain. Germline CDR1 reads LNHDA; CDR2 reads SQIVND (reference sequence). The V gene lost 10 bases and the J gene lost 2 bases, with 12 bases spanning the gap. The CDR3 is made up of 13 amino acids.

CDR3 nucleotide sequence: TGTGCCAGCATCCGGCGGGGGGGAGAATCCTACGAGCAGTACTTC. Translating gives CASIRRGGESYEQYF. V is TRBV6-2 or TRBV6-3 and J is TRBJ2-7; 9 bases fit TRBD2. CDR1 and CDR2 (germline): MNHEY, SVGEGT. CDR3 length: 15 residues. J gave up 1 base and V 7 bases, and 8 bases lay outside the gene matches.

The CDR3 sequence is CASRADSSYNSPLHF. As DNA, the CDR3 is TGTGCCAGCAGAGCAGACAGCTCCTATAATTCACCCCTCCACTTT. V and J are TRBV6-1 and TRBJ1-6; TRBD1 is a possible D gene (5 bases). Trimming cost V 6 bases and J 0 bases, with 9 bases left between them. The CDR3 consists of 15 residues. Per germline, CDR1 MNHNS and CDR2 SASEGT.

V gene TRBV10-2 combines with J gene TRBJ1-5; tentatively, D is TRBD1 (5 bases). Germline lookup yields CDR1 WSHSY and CDR2 SAAADI. The CDR3 runs 15 residues. V gave up 2 bases and J gave up 2 bases, with 10 bases separating them. The CDR3 sequence: CASSEGAGGNQPQHF. CDR3 nucleotide sequence: TGCGCCAGCAGTGAGGGGGCGGGGGGCAATCAGCCCCAGCATTTT.

The V call is TRBV10-3, the J call TRBJ1-1; 8 positions match TRBD1. The CDR3 loop spans 13 amino acids. V lost 7 bases to trimming and J lost 7 bases; unmatched junction nucleotides: 8. CDR1 and CDR2 from the germline V gene are ENHRY and SYGVKD. The CDR3 sequence: CAITTTGEGEAFF. The CDR3 DNA follows: TGTGCCATCACTACGACAGGGGAGGGTGAAGCTTTCTTT.

V is TRBV7-8 and J is TRBJ1-1; D remains unclear. V was cut by 2 bases and J by 1 base, with 11 bases left in between. Germline V gene data show CDR1 as SGHVS and CDR2 as FQNEAQ. CDR3 length equals 15 residues. The CDR3 protein is CASSLFRDQNTEAFF. The CDR3 nucleotides are TGTGCCAGCAGCTTATTCCGGGATCAGAACACTGAAGCTTTCTTT.

The V gene is TRBV20-1, the J gene TRBJ2-7; TRBD2 matches at 13 bases. In germline, CDR1 is DFQATT, CDR2 SNEGSKA (reference sequence). The V gene end was trimmed by 6 bases and the J gene end by 0 bases; junction bases not matched to a gene: 8. The CDR3 extends over 16 amino acids. CDR3 loop: CSAKGTSGISSYEQYF. The CDR3 region has the DNA TGCAGTGCAAAAGGGACTAGCGGGATAAGCTCCTACGAGCAGTACTTC.

This clonotype has a handful of counts. The V call is TRBV19, the J call TRBJ2-7, with TRBD1 matching over 8 bases. Losses at the gene ends were 4 bases for V and 0 bases for J; bases not matched to a gene: 11. This CDR3 region has 17 residues. The germline V gene has CDR1 LNHDA and CDR2 SQIVND (reference sequence). The CDR3 region is CASSTGTGQTSSYEQYF. CDR3 bases: TGTGCCAGTAGTACCGGGACAGGACAAACCAGCTCCTACGAGCAGTACTTC.

The V and J genes are TRBV27 and TRBJ1-1; D gene uncertain. V lost 6 bases to trimming and J lost 1 base, with 9 bases between them. CDR3 length: 13 amino acids. Per germline, CDR1 MNHEY and CDR2 SMNVEV (reference sequence). Here the CDR3 DNA reads TGTGCCAGCAGGAAAACAGCGAACACTGAAGCTTTCTTT. Protein sequence: CASRKTANTEAFF.

This clonotype was seen a handful of times. The V gene is TRBV7-2, the J gene TRBJ1-3; 9 nucleotides agree with TRBD1. V lost 5 bases to trimming and J lost 3 bases; unmatched junction nucleotides: 8. There are 16 residues in the CDR3. The germline V gene encodes CDR1 SGHTA and CDR2 FQGNSA. In nucleotides, the CDR3 is TGTGCCAGCAGCCCCACAGGGGGCGCGGGTGGAAACACCATATATTTT. Translated: CASSPTGGAGGNTIYF.

V usage is TRBV24-1 and J usage is TRBJ1-5, with D perhaps TRBD1 (5 bases). V lost 4 bases, J lost 6 bases, and 9 bases lay in between. Germline V CDR1 and CDR2: KGHDR, SFDVKD. The CDR3 is made up of 13 amino acids. CDR3 DNA sequence: TGTGCCACCAGTGACACGGGGGGTCAGCCCCAGCATTTT. Protein: CATSDTGGQPQHF.

This clonotype was detected a few times. V and J are TRBV7-8 and TRBJ1-1; 7 bases map to TRBD1. Germline CDR1 SGHVS, CDR2 FQNEAQ. CDR3 length: 15 residues. After removal of 5 bases from V and 4 bases from J, the junction contained 10 bases not matched to a gene. Here the CDR3 reads CASSADRAKGTEAFF. CDR3 DNA: TGTGCCAGCAGCGCTGACAGGGCGAAGGGCACTGAAGCTTTCTTT. The full variable domain, in which reference TRBV7-8 and TRBJ1-1 provide the parts outside the CDR3, is GAGVSQSPRYKVAKRGQDVALRCDPISGHVSLFWYQQALGQGPEFLTYFQNEAQLDKSGLPSDRFFAERPEGSVSTLKIQRTQQEDSAVYLCASSADRAKGTEAFFGQGTRLTVV.

The CDR3 coding sequence is TGTGCCAGCAGCCGAGGACAGGGTGGTGGCTACACCTTC. This sequence encodes CASSRGQGGGYTF. The chain combines TRBV7-2 with TRBJ1-2; TRBD1 aligns across 8 bases. V shed 5 bases and J 7 bases; nucleotides not matched to a gene: 6. The CDR3 has 13 residues. Germline lookup yields CDR1 SGHTA and CDR2 FQGNSA.

This clonotype was detected a few times. The chain employs TRBV7-3 and TRBJ2-5; 7 bases agree with TRBD2. This CDR3 contains 15 residues. J was trimmed by 2 bases and V by 1 base; bases with no gene match: 4. Germline CDR1 is SGHTA and CDR2 is FQGTGA. Here the CDR3 reads CASSLIGSGQETQYF. The CDR3 DNA reads TGTGCCAGCAGCTTAATCGGTAGCGGGCAAGAGACCCAGTACTTC.

This chain connects TRBV2 to TRBJ2-3, with 12 bases lining up with TRBD2. The CDR3 consists of 14 residues. CDR1 and CDR2 (germline): SNHLY, FYNNEI. V trimming: 8 bases; J trimming: 3 bases; junction bases outside the gene matches: 3. CDR3 bases: TGTGCCAGCCGGCTAGCGGGAGGGACAGATACGCAGTATTTT. It yields the protein CASRLAGGTDTQYF.